This paragraph covers one T cell receptor beta chain sequence. Which cohort a participant joined came from the clinical history participants gave. Germline assignment: CDR1 MNHEY and CDR2 SVGEGT. The V and J ends lost 2 bases and 4 bases respectively, with 11 bases between them. This CDR3 contains 14 residues. Per the authors' pipeline: For nucleated cells, counts were estimated from reference gene primer amplification. The protocol was immunoSEQ multiplex PCR, while the TCRdb copy is restricted to in-frame clones and leaves out a portion. The DNA gave D and trimming, while V, J and clone size come from that table. This table holds 150,000 to 180,000 clones, around 80% found once. These data are taken from a study of blood T cell repertoires in COVID-19. About the research overall: The United States, Italy and Spain provided the acute and convalescent COVID-19 samples.

This chain connects TRBV6-2 or TRBV6-3 to TRBJ1-1, with D possibly TRBD1 on 5 matching bases. This TCR was sampled from a man aged 50 or older who had recovered from COVID-19. Sequencing was done on a sample of PBMCs or T cells enriched from blood (not recorded which). The CDR3 protein is CASSYTSGFTEAFF. The DNA of the CDR3 is TGTGCCAGCAGTTACACTTCAGGGTTCACTGAAGCTTTCTTT.